A selection of T cell receptor beta chains follows, all from one sample in a study of OX40 agonist ivuxolimab in advanced cancers. Assay used: immunoSEQ multiplex PCR; TCRdb lists only in-frame clones, some missing. The data hold 80,000 or so clones, with more than 80% observed a single time. Source: CD4+ or CD8+ T cells sorted from blood, taken in a trial of the OX40 agonist ivuxolimab. Every receptor here comes from an adult with an advanced solid tumor such as melanoma, head and neck, liver or kidney cancer. CDR3s include the opening cysteine and the closing phenylalanine or tryptophan. Fields, in order: V gene, clone size, J gene, D gene, CDR3 protein, CDR3 DNA. D genes are given only for firm matches. Clone size is not always given. Where it is, it says once, few, many or a class for expanded clones.

v_call: TRBV30; clone_size: .; j_call: TRBJ1-4; d_call: .; cdr3_aa: CAWSADRTTKLFF; cdr3_nt: TGTGCCTGGAGCGCCGATAGGACAACAAAACTGTTTTTT
v_call: TRBV4-3; clone_size: once; j_call: TRBJ1-2; d_call: .; cdr3_aa: CASSQDLFGGDLYGYTF; cdr3_nt: TGCGCCAGCAGCCAAGATCTTTTTGGCGGGGATCTCTATGGCTACACCTTC
v_call: TRBV9; clone_size: .; j_call: TRBJ1-4; d_call: .; cdr3_aa: CASSTAGWRNEKLFF; cdr3_nt: TGTGCCAGCAGCACGGCAGGATGGCGTAATGAAAAACTGTTTTTT
v_call: TRBV19; clone_size: few; j_call: TRBJ2-1; d_call: TRBD1; cdr3_aa: CASRDRGASEQFF; cdr3_nt: TGTGCCAGCCGGGACAGGGGTGCCAGTGAGCAGTTCTTC
v_call: TRBV11-2; clone_size: .; j_call: TRBJ1-5; d_call: TRBD1; cdr3_aa: CASSPIGDRGTNQPQHF; cdr3_nt: TGTGCCAGCAGCCCGATCGGGGACAGGGGGACCAATCAGCCCCAGCATTTT
v_call: TRBV23-1; clone_size: .; j_call: TRBJ2-7; d_call: TRBD1; cdr3_aa: CASSSLPGQIYEQYF; cdr3_nt: TGCGCCAGCAGTTCTCTTCCGGGACAGATTTACGAGCAGTACTTC
v_call: TRBV19; clone_size: .; j_call: TRBJ2-3; d_call: .; cdr3_aa: CASSTNRVGGDTQYF; cdr3_nt: TGTGCCAGTAGTACTAACAGGGTTGGCGGAGATACGCAGTATTTT
v_call: TRBV2; clone_size: .; j_call: TRBJ1-2; d_call: TRBD1; cdr3_aa: CASRQQGASYGYTF; cdr3_nt: TGTGCCAGCAGACAACAGGGGGCGAGCTATGGCTACACCTTC
v_call: TRBV19; clone_size: .; j_call: TRBJ1-2; d_call: .; cdr3_aa: CASSMGLRTNYGYTF; cdr3_nt: TGTGCCAGTAGTATGGGACTTAGGACTAACTATGGCTACACCTTC
v_call: TRBV7-9; clone_size: .; j_call: TRBJ1-4; d_call: .; cdr3_aa: CASSPQRANEKLFF; cdr3_nt: TGTGCCAGCAGCCCTCAAAGGGCTAATGAAAAACTGTTTTTT
v_call: TRBV4-1; clone_size: once; j_call: TRBJ2-1; d_call: .; cdr3_aa: CASAKETAGEQFF; cdr3_nt: TGCGCCAGCGCCAAAGAGACAGCAGGTGAGCAGTTCTTC
v_call: TRBV13; clone_size: .; j_call: TRBJ2-3; d_call: .; cdr3_aa: CASSYGRSTDTQYF; cdr3_nt: TGTGCCAGCAGCTACGGGAGAAGCACAGATACGCAGTATTTT
v_call: TRBV7-9; clone_size: once; j_call: TRBJ1-3; d_call: TRBD1; cdr3_aa: CASSLTGHGNTIYF; cdr3_nt: TGTGCCAGCAGCTTGACAGGGCATGGAAACACCATATATTTT
v_call: TRBV5-1; clone_size: .; j_call: TRBJ2-5; d_call: TRBD2; cdr3_aa: CASSLAGGVETQYF; cdr3_nt: TGCGCCAGCAGCTTGGCGGGGGGGGTAGAGACCCAGTACTTC
v_call: TRBV7-3; clone_size: .; j_call: TRBJ1-1; d_call: TRBD1; cdr3_aa: CASSRQGRGTEAFF; cdr3_nt: TGTGCCAGCAGCCGACAGGGTAGAGGCACTGAAGCTTTCTTT
v_call: TRBV2; clone_size: .; j_call: TRBJ2-7; d_call: TRBD1; cdr3_aa: CASSEAGGRGTYEQYF; cdr3_nt: TGTGCCAGCAGTGAAGCAGGGGGCAGGGGAACCTACGAGCAGTACTTC
v_call: TRBV5-6; clone_size: .; j_call: TRBJ1-2; d_call: .; cdr3_aa: CASSLGEAYGYTF; cdr3_nt: TGTGCCAGCAGCTTGGGGGAGGCTTATGGCTACACCTTC